These 24 T cell receptor beta chains share one sample of origin, sequenced in a study of graft-versus-host responses after intestinal transplantation. Repertoires were generated with immunoSEQ multiplex PCR, while TCRdb's copy carries only in-frame clones and drops some. The table includes tens of thousands of clones, less than 95% detected once. Their antigen targets remain unknown. The sample consisted of unstimulated CD4+ T cells sorted from spleen or lymph node cells, taken before transplant. The receptors stem from a human donor who was the organ donor for an intestinal transplant.

The V call is TRBV27, the J call TRBJ1-1, with 8 nucleotides matching TRBD1. J was trimmed by 2 bases and V by 8 bases; bases with no gene match: 7. The CDR3 contains 14 residues. Germline loops: CDR1 MNHEY, CDR2 SMNVEV (reference sequence). The chain's CDR3 is CASGPTGVNTEAFF. The CDR3 region has the DNA TGTGCCAGCGGGCCGACAGGGGTTAACACTGAAGCTTTCTTT.

The chain's CDR3 is CASSRQDYGYTF. In DNA, the CDR3 is TGTGCCAGTAGTAGACAGGACTATGGCTACACCTTC. This chain connects TRBV19 to TRBJ1-2, with D tentatively TRBD1 (6 bases). Between the trimmed V and J ends, which lost 4 bases and 3 bases, there was a span of 6 bases. The V gene's germline CDR1 is LNHDA and CDR2 SQIVND (reference sequence). This CDR3 has 12 residues.

The V gene is TRBV19, the J gene TRBJ1-2; no firm D call. In germline, CDR1 is LNHDA, CDR2 SQIVND (reference sequence). The CDR3 is 12 amino acids. V was pared by 5 bases and J by 8 bases, with 12 bases between. CDR3 DNA sequence: TGTGCCAGTAGTCCGTGGGAGGGCGGCTACACCTTC. This sequence encodes CASSPWEGGYTF.

This chain connects TRBV7-2 to TRBJ2-1, with TRBD2 matching 12 bases. V gave up 1 base and J gave up 8 bases; unmatched junction bases: 3. This CDR3 contains 15 residues. Germline-derived CDR1 and CDR2 are SGHTA and FQGNSA. CDR3 residues: CASSLGLAGVDEQFF. CDR3 nucleotide sequence: TGTGCCAGCAGCTTAGGACTAGCGGGAGTCGATGAGCAGTTCTTC.

The chain joins TRBV11-2 to TRBJ2-7; 15 bases match TRBD2. Unmatched junction bases numbered 12, after V lost 5 bases and J lost 7 bases. The CDR3 runs to 17 residues. Per germline, CDR1 SGHAT and CDR2 FQNNGV. This chain's CDR3 is CASSRIGTSGRRGEQYF. The CDR3 DNA follows: TGTGCCAGCAGCCGAATCGGGACTAGCGGGAGGAGGGGGGAGCAGTACTTC. Filled out from reference TRBV11-2 and TRBJ2-7, the complete variable domain reads EAGVAQSPRYKIIEKRQSVAFWCNPISGHATLYWYQQILGQGPKLLIQFQNNGVVDDSQLPKDRFSAERLKGVDSTLKIQPAKLEDSAVYLCASSRIGTSGRRGEQYFGPGTRLTVT.

This clone was picked up a small number of times. The chain combines TRBV30 with TRBJ1-3; TRBD1 aligns across 7 bases. The CDR3 covers 14 residues. V gave up 1 base and J gave up 2 bases; unmatched junction bases: 2. Germline V gene sequence: CDR1 GTSNPN, CDR2 SVGIG (reference sequence). CDR3 sequence: CAWSGTGTGNTIYF. Written as DNA, the CDR3 is TGTGCCTGGAGTGGGACAGGTACTGGAAACACCATATATTTT.

The chain carries TRBV29-1 and TRBJ1-5; D not resolved. Between the trimmed V and J ends, which lost 5 bases and 0 bases, there was a span of 11 bases. The CDR3 contains 14 residues. The V gene's germline CDR1 is SQVTM and CDR2 ANQGSEA. CDR3 sequence (DNA): TGCAGCGTTACTTACGGTTTTAGCAATCAGCCCCAGCATTTT. Translated: CSVTYGFSNQPQHF.

The chain couples TRBV6-1 to TRBJ2-3; tentative D call: TRBD1 (5 bases). The germline V and J ends were trimmed by 4 bases and 2 bases, with 19 bases remaining between them. CDR1 is MNHNS and CDR2 is SASEGT in the germline V gene. CDR3 length equals 17 residues. Here the CDR3 DNA reads TGTGCCAGCAGTGCTGGCATGACAGCGTTCCACACAGATACGCAGTATTTT. This codes for CASSAGMTAFHTDTQYF.

V is TRBV30 and J is TRBJ2-1, with D perhaps matching TRBD1 (5 bases). The CDR3 has 13 amino acids. Per the germline V gene, CDR1 is GTSNPN and CDR2 is SVGIG (reference sequence). V shed 1 base and J shed 2 bases, with 6 bases lying between them. CDR3 in amino acids: CAWSGGAYNEQFF. In nucleotides, the CDR3 is TGTGCCTGGAGTGGGGGCGCCTACAATGAGCAGTTCTTC.

The chain has TRBV27 and TRBJ2-2; the match to TRBD2 covers 16 bases. The length of the CDR3 is 22 residues. Germline V gives CDR1 MNHEY, CDR2 SMNVEV (reference sequence). J was trimmed by 3 bases and V by 0 bases; bases with no gene match: 13. In nucleotides, the CDR3 is TGTGCCAGCAGTTTATCGTCCTTTGGGACTAGCGGGAGGGCCTGGGACACCGGGGAGCTGTTTTTT. It translates to CASSLSSFGTSGRAWDTGELFF.

V usage is TRBV6-5 and J usage is TRBJ2-1, with TRBD2 matching 10 bases. The CDR3 loop spans 15 amino acids. V shed 5 bases, J shed 5 bases, and the junction held 6 bases outside the gene matches. CDR1 MNHEY and CDR2 SVGAGI come from the germline V gene. CDR3 amino acids: CASSRSGRTHNEQFF. Written as DNA, the CDR3 is TGTGCCAGCAGTCGTAGCGGGAGGACACACAATGAGCAGTTCTTC.

J is TRBJ2-2 and V is TRBV6-5; perhaps TRBD1 as D (5 bases). V lost 2 bases and J 2 bases, leaving 12 bases between the germline ends. The CDR3 covers 16 residues. CDR1 is MNHEY, CDR2 SVGAGI, per germline. CDR3 loop: CASSYVTGPNTGELFF. The CDR3 DNA sequence: TGTGCCAGCAGTTACGTAACAGGACCTAACACCGGGGAGCTGTTTTTT.

The chain employs TRBV11-3 and TRBJ1-3, with D possibly matching TRBD1 (6 bases). CDR3 size: 16 residues. The germline V gene has CDR1 SGHNT and CDR2 YENEEA. The germline V and J ends were trimmed by 1 base and 0 bases, with 10 bases remaining between them. The CDR3 is CASSLVWTDSGNTIYF. Written as DNA, the CDR3 is TGTGCCAGCAGCTTAGTTTGGACAGACTCTGGAAACACCATATATTTT.

The chain carries TRBV10-2 and TRBJ2-7; TRBD2 agrees at 8 bases. The junction had 3 bases not matched to a gene; V was cut back by 5 bases and J by 0 bases. CDR3 length: 14 residues. Germline V gene sequence: CDR1 WSHSY, CDR2 SAAADI. The CDR3 is CASSLLAGSYEQYF. CDR3 nucleotide sequence: TGCGCCAGCAGTTTGCTAGCGGGCTCCTACGAGCAGTACTTC.

This clone is a singleton in its sample. The chain links TRBV18 to TRBJ1-3; 8 bases align to TRBD1. Trimming took 6 bases from V and 0 from J; bases not matched to a gene: 7. Germline lookup yields CDR1 KGHSH and CDR2 LQKENI. There are 16 residues in the CDR3. CDR3 in amino acids: CASSPPGGASGNTIYF. The CDR3 DNA reads as TGTGCCAGCTCCCCGCCAGGGGGCGCCTCTGGAAACACCATATATTTT.

The chain uses TRBV11-3 and TRBJ1-2; 7 bases agree with TRBD1. The ends lost 3 bases at V and 7 bases at J; junction bases unmatched: 11. Germline V gives CDR1 SGHNT, CDR2 YENEEA. CDR3 length: 15 residues. The CDR3 region is CASSFSWTGFSGYTF. The DNA for the CDR3 is TGTGCCAGCAGCTTCTCATGGACAGGCTTTTCTGGCTACACCTTC.

The rearrangement joins TRBV6-1 to TRBJ2-7, with D uncertain. The V end lost 1 base, the J end lost 0 bases, and 10 bases lay between the germline ends. The CDR3 covers 15 residues. Germline CDR1 reads MNHNS; CDR2 reads SASEGT. CDR3: CASSEELFFSYEQYF. The CDR3 nucleotides are TGTGCCAGCAGTGAAGAGCTATTTTTCTCCTACGAGCAGTACTTC.

The V gene is TRBV5-1, the J gene TRBJ1-5; TRBD1 agrees at 9 bases. Per germline, CDR1 SGHRS and CDR2 YFSETQ. The ends lost 4 bases at V and 7 bases at J; junction bases unmatched: 9. The CDR3 has 15 residues. The CDR3 coding sequence is TGCGCCAGCAGCCCTAAGGACAGGGGCGAGCAGCCCCAGCATTTT. Translation: CASSPKDRGEQPQHF.

The V call is TRBV19, the J call TRBJ1-2; tentatively, D is TRBD1 (5 bases). The CDR3 is 15 amino acids. V lost 4 bases, J lost 8 bases, and 20 bases lay in between. Per germline, CDR1 LNHDA and CDR2 SQIVND (reference sequence). As DNA, the CDR3 is TGTGCCAGTAGTAGGGATGCCGCAAGGGGTTACGGCTACACCTTC. Its translation: CASSRDAARGYGYTF.

The chain carries TRBV5-1 and TRBJ1-2; 9 positions match TRBD1. The CDR3 totals 15 residues. V lost 1 base to trimming and J lost 5 bases; unmatched junction nucleotides: 6. Germline V gene lookup returns CDR1 SGHRS and CDR2 YFSETQ. CDR3 sequence reads: CASSLYLQGAYGYTF. The CDR3 DNA follows: TGCGCCAGCAGCTTGTACCTACAGGGGGCGTATGGCTACACCTTC.

CDR3 sequence (DNA): TGTGCCAGCAGCTTAGATCAAGCCTACGAGCAGTACTTC. Amino acid sequence: CASSLDQAYEQYF. The chain links TRBV11-2 to TRBJ2-5; D is unresolved. The better agreement between TRBJ2-7 and the DNA end casts doubt on the J call. The germline V gene encodes CDR1 SGHAT and CDR2 FQNNGV. CDR3 size: 13 residues.

The chain uses TRBV2 and TRBJ1-4; the D is unclear. The CDR3 extends over 13 amino acids. Germline values: CDR1 SNHLY, CDR2 FYNNEI. V lost 6 bases and J lost 12, with 17 bases in between. CDR3 DNA: TGTGCCAGCAGCTTTTGGGCCCTCAACGAACTGTTTTTT. It yields the protein CASSFWALNELFF.

This sequence joins TRBV10-3 and TRBJ2-1, with 7 bases fitting TRBD1. Germline loops: CDR1 ENHRY, CDR2 SYGVKD. The CDR3 is 12 residues long. Trimming cost V 4 bases and J 9 bases; bases outside gene matches: 3. CDR3 DNA: TGTGCCATCAGTGGACAGGGAATTGAGCAGTTCTTC. This gives the protein CAISGQGIEQFF.

The chain is built from TRBV5-6 and TRBJ2-1, with 8 bases matching TRBD2. Germline V gene data show CDR1 as SGHDT and CDR2 as YYEEEE. V lost 0 bases and J lost 3; bases outside the gene matches: 5. The CDR3 consists of 16 residues. This chain's CDR3 is CASSLDASGLYNEQFF. Here the CDR3 DNA reads TGTGCCAGCAGCTTGGATGCTAGCGGGCTCTACAATGAGCAGTTCTTC. Using reference TRBV5-6 and TRBJ2-1 for the parts outside the CDR3, the full variable domain is DAGVTQSPTHLIKTRGQQVTLRCSPKSGHDTVSWYQQALGQGPQFIFQYYEEEERQRGNFPDRFSGHQFPNYSSELNVNALLLGDSALYLCASSLDASGLYNEQFFGPGTRLTVL.